This T cell receptor beta chain came from a study of response to subunit inactivated influenza vaccine (dated by TCRdb to 2016 to 2019). A note on the overall study: Deep quantitative profiling of the T cell receptor repertoire was used in the study to follow responses to a trivalent subunit inactivated influenza vaccine.

Findings and caveats that apply to the study as a whole: It was suggested by the authors that each seasonal influenza vaccination may recruit only a limited number of new T cells.

Trimmed from V: 3 bases; trimmed from J: 3 bases; junction bases lacking a gene match: 7. Its CDR3 holds 16 amino acids, cysteine through phenylalanine. Solely the CDR3 DNA is kept, with 48 bases framed from the first base. To prepare the library, RT-PCR was applied. The sequencer was an Illumina HiSeq 2500. TCRdb applied fastp at Q25 and MiXCR to the public reads, then kept only in-frame beta chains. Under each unique CDR3 protein, matching rows form one entry showing the most common genes and DNA. This sample holds 250,000 to 350,000 distinct CDR3 sequences; approximately 23% were observed only once. Around 10% of the sample rests with the top ten. Comments on this clonotype: The antigen it binds to is not known. The sample holds no much larger clone one base away, and base qualities are not on file.

The input for sequencing was PBMCs from blood, taken less than 22 months after vaccination. Recombination linked TRBV12-3 or TRBV12-4 to TRBJ2-7; TRBD2 matches 11 bases in the middle. This clonotype was sampled from a man aged 45-69 years who received an inactivated influenza vaccine. Donor details come from another sample of the same person, matched by shared clones. The CDR3 region: CASSFSPLAGGYEQYF. The base sequence is TGTGCCAGCAGTTTCTCCCCGCTAGCGGGGGGCTACGAGCAGTACTTC.